This T cell receptor (beta chain) is from a study of cytomegalovirus exposure and HLA in healthy donors. The germline CDR1 and CDR2 sequences are GTSNPN and SVGIG (reference sequence). The V and J ends lost 3 bases and 7 bases, in that order; junction bases with no gene match: 11. The CDR3 runs to 14 residues. Study results and limitations: Donors belonging to an Asian-associated ancestry cluster reportedly showed fewer N-insertions in productive TCRs than the 666-donor mean, according to what a later analysis found.

Notes on this clone: Its matching antigen is unknown.

PCR primers comprised 60 Vbeta and 13 Jbeta primers. Method: immunoSEQ multiplex PCR; TCRdb's copy keeps in-frame clones and lacks some. In the table there are around 92,000 clones, about four fifths of which are singletons. This TCR was recovered from a woman in her sixties or seventies in good health and CMV-seropositive. Sequenced sample: PBMCs. V is TRBV30 and J is TRBJ1-2, with 7 bases lining up with TRBD1. The CDR3 DNA follows: TGTGCCTGGAGGCCTACAGGGGTTTGGGGTGGCTACACCTTC. Encoded protein: CAWRPTGVWGGYTF.